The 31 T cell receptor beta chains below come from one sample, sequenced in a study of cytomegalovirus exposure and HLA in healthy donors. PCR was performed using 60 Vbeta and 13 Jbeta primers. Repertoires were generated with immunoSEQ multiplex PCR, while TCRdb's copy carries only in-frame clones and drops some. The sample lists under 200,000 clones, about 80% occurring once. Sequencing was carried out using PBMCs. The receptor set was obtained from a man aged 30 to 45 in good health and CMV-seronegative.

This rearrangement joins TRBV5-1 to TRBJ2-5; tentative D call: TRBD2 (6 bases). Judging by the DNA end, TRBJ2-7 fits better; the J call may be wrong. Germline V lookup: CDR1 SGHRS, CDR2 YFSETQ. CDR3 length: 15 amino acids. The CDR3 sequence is CASSLEAGRVNEQYF. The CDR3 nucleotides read TGCGCCAGCAGCTTGGAGGCGGGAAGAGTCAACGAGCAGTACTTC.

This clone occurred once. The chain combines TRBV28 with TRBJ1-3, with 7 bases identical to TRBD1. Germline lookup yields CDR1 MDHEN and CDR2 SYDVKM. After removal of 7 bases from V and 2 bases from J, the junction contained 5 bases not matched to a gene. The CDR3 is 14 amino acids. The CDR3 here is CASIKTGTGNTIYF. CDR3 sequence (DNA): TGTGCCAGCATCAAGACAGGGACTGGAAACACCATATATTTT. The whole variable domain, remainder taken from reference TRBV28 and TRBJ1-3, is DVKVTQSSRYLVKRTGEKVFLECVQDMDHENMFWYRQDPGLGLRLIYFSYDVKMKEKGDIPEGYSVSREKKERFSLILESASTNQTSMYLCASIKTGTGNTIYFGEGSWLTVV.

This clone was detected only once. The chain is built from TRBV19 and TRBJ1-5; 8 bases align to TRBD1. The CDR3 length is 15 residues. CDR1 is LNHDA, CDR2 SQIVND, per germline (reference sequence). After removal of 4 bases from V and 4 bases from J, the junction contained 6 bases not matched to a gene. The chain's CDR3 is CASSTGTGQNQPQHF. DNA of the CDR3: TGTGCCAGTAGTACTGGGACAGGACAGAATCAGCCCCAGCATTTT.

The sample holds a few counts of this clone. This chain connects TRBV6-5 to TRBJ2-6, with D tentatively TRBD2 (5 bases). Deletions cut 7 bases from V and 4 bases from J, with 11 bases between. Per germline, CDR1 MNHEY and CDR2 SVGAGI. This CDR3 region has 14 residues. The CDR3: CASTDPGGANVLTF. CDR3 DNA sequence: TGTGCCAGCACAGACCCGGGGGGGGCCAACGTCCTGACTTTC.

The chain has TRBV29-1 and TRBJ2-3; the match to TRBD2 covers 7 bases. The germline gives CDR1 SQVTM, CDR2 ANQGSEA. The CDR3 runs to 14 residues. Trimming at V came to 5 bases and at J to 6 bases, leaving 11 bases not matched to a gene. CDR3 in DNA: TGCAGCGTTTTCCCGGGAGGAGAAAGGGATACGCAGTATTTT. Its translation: CSVFPGGERDTQYF.

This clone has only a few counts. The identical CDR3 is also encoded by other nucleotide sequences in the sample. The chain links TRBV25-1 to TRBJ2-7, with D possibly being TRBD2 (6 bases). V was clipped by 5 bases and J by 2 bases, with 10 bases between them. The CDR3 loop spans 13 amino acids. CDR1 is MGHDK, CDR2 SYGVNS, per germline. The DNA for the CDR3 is TGTGCCAGCAGTTTTGCGGGAACCTACGAGCAGTACTTC. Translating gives CASSFAGTYEQYF.

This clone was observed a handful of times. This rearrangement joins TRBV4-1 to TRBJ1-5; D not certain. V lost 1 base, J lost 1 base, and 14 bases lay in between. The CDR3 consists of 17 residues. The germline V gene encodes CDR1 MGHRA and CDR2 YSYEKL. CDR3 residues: CASSQGILPRSNQPQHF. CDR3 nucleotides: TGCGCCAGCAGCCAAGGCATCCTACCGCGAAGCAATCAGCCCCAGCATTTT.

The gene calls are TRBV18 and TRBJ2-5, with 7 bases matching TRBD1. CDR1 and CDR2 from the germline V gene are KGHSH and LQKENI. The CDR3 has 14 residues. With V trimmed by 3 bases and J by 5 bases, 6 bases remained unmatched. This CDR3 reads CASSPPGGEETQYF. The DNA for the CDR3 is TGTGCCAGCTCACCCCCAGGGGGAGAGGAGACCCAGTACTTC. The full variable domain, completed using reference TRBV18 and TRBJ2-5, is NAGVMQNPRHLVRRRGQEARLRCSPMKGHSHVYWYRQLPEEGLKFMVYLQKENIIDESGMPKERFSAEFPKEGPSILRIQQVVRGDSAAYFCASSPPGGEETQYFGPGTRLLVL.

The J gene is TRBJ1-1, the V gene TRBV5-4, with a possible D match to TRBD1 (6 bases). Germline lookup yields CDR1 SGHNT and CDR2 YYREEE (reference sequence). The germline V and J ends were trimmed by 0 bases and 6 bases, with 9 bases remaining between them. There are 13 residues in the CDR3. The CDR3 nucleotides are TGTGCCAGCAGCTTGGGCAGGGGTGCTGAAGCTTTCTTT. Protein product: CASSLGRGAEAFF.

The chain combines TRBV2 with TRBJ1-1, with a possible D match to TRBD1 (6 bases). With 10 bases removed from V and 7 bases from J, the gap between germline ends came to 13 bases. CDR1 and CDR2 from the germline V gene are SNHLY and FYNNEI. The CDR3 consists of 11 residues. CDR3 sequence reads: CATSGVGEAFF. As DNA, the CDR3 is TGTGCCACTTCAGGGGTGGGTGAAGCTTTCTTT.

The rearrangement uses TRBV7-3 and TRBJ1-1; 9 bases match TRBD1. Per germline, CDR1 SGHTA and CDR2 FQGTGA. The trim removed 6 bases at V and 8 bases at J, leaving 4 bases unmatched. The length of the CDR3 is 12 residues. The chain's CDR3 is CASRAGTGEAFF. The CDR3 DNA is TGTGCCAGCAGAGCCGGGACAGGGGAAGCTTTCTTT. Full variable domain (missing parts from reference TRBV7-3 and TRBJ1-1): GAGVSQTPSNKVTEKGKYVELRCDPISGHTALYWYRQSLGQGPEFLIYFQGTGAADDSGLPNDRFFAVRPEGSVSTLKIQRTERGDSAVYLCASRAGTGEAFFGQGTRLTVV.

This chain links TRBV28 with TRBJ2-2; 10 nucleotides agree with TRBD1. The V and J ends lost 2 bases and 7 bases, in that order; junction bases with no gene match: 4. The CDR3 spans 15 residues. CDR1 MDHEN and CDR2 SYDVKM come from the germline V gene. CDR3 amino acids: CASSLRTGGYGELFF. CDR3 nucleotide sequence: TGTGCCAGCAGTTTAAGGACAGGGGGGTACGGGGAGCTGTTTTTT.

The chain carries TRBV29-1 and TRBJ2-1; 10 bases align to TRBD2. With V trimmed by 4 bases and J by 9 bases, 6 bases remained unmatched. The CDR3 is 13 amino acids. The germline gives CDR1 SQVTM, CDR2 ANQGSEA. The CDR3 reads CSVGLAGAGEQFF. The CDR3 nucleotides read TGCAGCGTTGGGCTAGCGGGAGCAGGTGAGCAGTTCTTC.

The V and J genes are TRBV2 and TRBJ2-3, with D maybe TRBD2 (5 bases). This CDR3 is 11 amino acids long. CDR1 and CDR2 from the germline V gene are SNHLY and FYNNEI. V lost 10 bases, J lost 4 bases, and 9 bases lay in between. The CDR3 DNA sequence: TGTGCCAAAGGGAGTCCAGATACGCAGTATTTT. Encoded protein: CAKGSPDTQYF.

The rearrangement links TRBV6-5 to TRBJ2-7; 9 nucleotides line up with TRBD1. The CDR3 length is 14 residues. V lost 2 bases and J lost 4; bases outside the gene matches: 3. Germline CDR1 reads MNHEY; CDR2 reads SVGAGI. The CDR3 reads CASSYRTGAYEQYF. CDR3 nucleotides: TGTGCCAGCAGTTACCGGACAGGGGCGTACGAGCAGTACTTC.

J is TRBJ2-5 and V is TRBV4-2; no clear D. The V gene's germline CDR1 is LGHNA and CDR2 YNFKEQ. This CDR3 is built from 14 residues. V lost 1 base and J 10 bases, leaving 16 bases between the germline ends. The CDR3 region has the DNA TGTGCCAGCAGCCAAGGGATGGGCTACCCGGACCAGTACTTC. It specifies CASSQGMGYPDQYF.

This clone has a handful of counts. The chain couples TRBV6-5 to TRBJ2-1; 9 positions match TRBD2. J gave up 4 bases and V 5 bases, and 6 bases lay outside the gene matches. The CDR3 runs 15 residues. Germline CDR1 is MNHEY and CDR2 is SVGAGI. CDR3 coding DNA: TGTGCCAGCAGTCCTGGACTAGCGCCTTACAATGAGCAGTTCTTC. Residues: CASSPGLAPYNEQFF.

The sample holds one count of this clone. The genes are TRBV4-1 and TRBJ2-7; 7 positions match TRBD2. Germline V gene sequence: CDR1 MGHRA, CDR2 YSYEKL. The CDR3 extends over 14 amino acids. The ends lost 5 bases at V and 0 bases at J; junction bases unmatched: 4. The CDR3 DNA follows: TGCGCCAGCAGCTTTGCTAGCGGCTCCTACGAGCAGTACTTC. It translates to CASSFASGSYEQYF.

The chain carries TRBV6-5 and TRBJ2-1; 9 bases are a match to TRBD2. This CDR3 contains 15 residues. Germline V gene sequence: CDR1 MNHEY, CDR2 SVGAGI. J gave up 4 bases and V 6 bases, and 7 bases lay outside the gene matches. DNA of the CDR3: TGTGCCAGCAGAAAAGCGGGAGGACGATACAATGAGCAGTTCTTC. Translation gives CASRKAGGRYNEQFF.

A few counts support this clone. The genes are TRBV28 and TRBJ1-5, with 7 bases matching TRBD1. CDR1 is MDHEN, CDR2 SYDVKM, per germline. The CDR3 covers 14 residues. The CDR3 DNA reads TGTGCAGTACGGGGACAGATAAGCAATCAGCCCCAGCATTTT. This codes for CAVRGQISNQPQHF.

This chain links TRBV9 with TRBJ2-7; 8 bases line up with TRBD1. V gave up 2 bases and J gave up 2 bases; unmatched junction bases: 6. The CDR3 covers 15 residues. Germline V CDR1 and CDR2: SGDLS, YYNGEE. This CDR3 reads CASSVSDRGTYEQYF. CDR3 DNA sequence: TGTGCCAGCAGCGTCTCTGACAGGGGCACCTACGAGCAGTACTTC. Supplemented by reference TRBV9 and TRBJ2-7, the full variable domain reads DSGVTQTPKHLITATGQRVTLRCSPRSGDLSVYWYQQSLDQGLQFLIQYYNGEERAKGNILERFSAQQFPDLHSELNLSSLELGDSALYFCASSVSDRGTYEQYFGPGTRLTVT.

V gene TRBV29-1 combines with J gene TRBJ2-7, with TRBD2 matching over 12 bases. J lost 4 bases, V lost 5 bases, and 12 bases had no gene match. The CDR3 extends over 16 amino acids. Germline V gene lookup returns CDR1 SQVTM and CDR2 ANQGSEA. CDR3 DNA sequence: TGCAGCGTTTCCTCGAAGGCTAGCGGGAGGGCATACGAGCAGTACTTC. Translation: CSVSSKASGRAYEQYF.

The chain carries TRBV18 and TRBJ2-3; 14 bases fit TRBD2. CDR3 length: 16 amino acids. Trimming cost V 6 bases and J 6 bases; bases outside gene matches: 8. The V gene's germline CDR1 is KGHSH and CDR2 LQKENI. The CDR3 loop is CASSSGTSGSLDTQYF. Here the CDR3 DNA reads TGTGCCAGCTCTTCCGGGACTAGCGGGAGTTTGGATACGCAGTATTTT.

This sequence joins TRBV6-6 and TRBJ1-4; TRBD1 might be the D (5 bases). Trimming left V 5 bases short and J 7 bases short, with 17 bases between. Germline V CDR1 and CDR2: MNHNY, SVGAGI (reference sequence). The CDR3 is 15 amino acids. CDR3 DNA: TGTGCCAGCAGTGTTCCCGGGGCGGGGGGTGAAAAACTGTTTTTT. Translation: CASSVPGAGGEKLFF.

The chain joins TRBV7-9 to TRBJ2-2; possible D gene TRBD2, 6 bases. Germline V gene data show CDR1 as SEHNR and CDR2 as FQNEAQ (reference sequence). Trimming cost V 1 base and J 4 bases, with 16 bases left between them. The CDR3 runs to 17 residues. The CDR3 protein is CASSLGQTGVITGELFF. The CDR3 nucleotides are TGTGCCAGCAGCTTAGGGCAGACGGGAGTAATCACCGGGGAGCTGTTTTTT.

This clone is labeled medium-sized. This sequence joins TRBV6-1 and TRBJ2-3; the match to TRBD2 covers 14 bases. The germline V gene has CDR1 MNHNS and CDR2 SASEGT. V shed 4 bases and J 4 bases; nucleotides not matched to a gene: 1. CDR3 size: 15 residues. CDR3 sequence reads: CASSGLAGGPDTQYF. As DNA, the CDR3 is TGTGCCAGCAGTGGACTAGCGGGAGGGCCAGATACGCAGTATTTT.

Here the CDR3 reads CASSLTGLINQPQHF. The CDR3 region has the DNA TGTGCCAGCAGCCTAACGGGATTAATTAATCAGCCCCAGCATTTT. This chain joins TRBV27 and TRBJ1-5; D not certain. With 6 bases removed from V and 4 bases from J, the gap between germline ends came to 16 bases. The germline V gene encodes CDR1 MNHEY and CDR2 SMNVEV (reference sequence). The CDR3 is 15 amino acids.

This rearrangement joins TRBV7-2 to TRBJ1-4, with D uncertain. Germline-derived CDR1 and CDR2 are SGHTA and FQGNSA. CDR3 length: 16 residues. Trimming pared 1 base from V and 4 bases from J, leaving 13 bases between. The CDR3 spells CASSLGPEFFNEKLFF. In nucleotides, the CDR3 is TGTGCCAGCAGCTTAGGACCGGAGTTTTTTAATGAAAAACTGTTTTTT.

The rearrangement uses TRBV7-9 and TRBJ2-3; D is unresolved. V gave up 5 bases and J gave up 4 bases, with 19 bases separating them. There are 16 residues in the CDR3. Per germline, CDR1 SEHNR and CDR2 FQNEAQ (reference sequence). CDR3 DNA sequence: TGTGCCAGCAGCCCCGCCTTGGCCGCGGCCCCAGATACGCAGTATTTT. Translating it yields CASSPALAAAPDTQYF. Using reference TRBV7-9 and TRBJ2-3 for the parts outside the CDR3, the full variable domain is DTGVSQNPRHKITKRGQNVTFRCDPISEHNRLYWYRQTLGQGPEFLTYFQNEAQLEKSRLLSDRFSAERPKGSFSTLEIQRTEQGDSAMYLCASSPALAAAPDTQYFGPGTRLTVL.

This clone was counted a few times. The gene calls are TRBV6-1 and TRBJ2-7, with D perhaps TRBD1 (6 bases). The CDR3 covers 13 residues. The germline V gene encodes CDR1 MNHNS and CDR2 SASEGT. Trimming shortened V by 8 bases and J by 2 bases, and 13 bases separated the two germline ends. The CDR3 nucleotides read TGTGCCAGCCGGACAGAGAGCCCCTACGAGCAGTACTTC. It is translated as CASRTESPYEQYF.

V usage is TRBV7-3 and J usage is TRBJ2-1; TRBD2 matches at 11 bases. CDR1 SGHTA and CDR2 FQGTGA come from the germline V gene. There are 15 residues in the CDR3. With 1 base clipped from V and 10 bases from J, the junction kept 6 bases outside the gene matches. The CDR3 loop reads CASSLIGTSGTEQFF. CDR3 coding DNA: TGTGCCAGCAGCTTAATTGGGACTAGCGGAACCGAGCAGTTCTTC. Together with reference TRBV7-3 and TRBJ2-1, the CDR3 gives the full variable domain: GAGVSQTPSNKVTEKGKYVELRCDPISGHTALYWYRQSLGQGPEFLIYFQGTGAADDSGLPNDRFFAVRPEGSVSTLKIQRTERGDSAVYLCASSLIGTSGTEQFFGPGTRLTVL.